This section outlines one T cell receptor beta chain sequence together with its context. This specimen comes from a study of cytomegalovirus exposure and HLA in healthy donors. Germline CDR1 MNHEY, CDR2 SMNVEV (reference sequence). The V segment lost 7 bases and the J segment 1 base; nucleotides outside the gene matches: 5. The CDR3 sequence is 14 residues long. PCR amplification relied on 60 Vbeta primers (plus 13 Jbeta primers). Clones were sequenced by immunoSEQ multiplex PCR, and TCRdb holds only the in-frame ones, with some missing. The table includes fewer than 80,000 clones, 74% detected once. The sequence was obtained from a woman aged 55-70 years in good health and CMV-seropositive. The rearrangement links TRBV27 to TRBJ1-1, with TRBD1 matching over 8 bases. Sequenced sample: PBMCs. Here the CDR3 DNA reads TGTGCCAGCAACAGACAGGGGCCGAACACTGAAGCTTTCTTT. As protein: CASNRQGPNTEAFF.